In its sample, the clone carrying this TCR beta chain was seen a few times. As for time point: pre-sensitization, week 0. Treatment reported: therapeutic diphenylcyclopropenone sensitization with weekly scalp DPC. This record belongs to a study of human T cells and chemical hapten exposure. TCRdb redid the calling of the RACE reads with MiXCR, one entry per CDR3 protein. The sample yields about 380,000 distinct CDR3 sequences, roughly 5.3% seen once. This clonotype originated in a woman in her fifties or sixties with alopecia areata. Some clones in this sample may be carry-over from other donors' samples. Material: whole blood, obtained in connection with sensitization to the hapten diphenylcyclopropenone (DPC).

CDR3 DNA sequence: TGTGCCAGCAGCAGCCGGGGGTCCATGCCCCTCCACTTT. Translated: CASSSRGSMPLHF. This rearrangement joins TRBV2 to TRBJ1-6; weak D call: TRBD1 (5 bases). Per germline, CDR1 SNHLY and CDR2 FYNNEI. V shed 6 bases and J shed 13 bases, with 16 bases lying between them. CDR3 size: 13 residues. The variable domain in full, with the rest retrieved from reference TRBV2 and TRBJ1-6, is EPEVTQTPSHQVTQMGQEVILRCVPISNHLYFYWYRQILGQKVEFLVSFYNNEISEKSEIFDDQFSVERPDGSNFTLKIRSTKLEDSAMYFCASSSRGSMPLHFGNGTRLTVT.